Below, 18 T cell receptor beta chains from the same sample are listed, as sequenced in a study of blood T cell repertoires in COVID-19. The repertoire was sequenced with immunoSEQ multiplex PCR; TCRdb's copy has only in-frame clones and lacks some. This table has about 94,000 clones, approximately 80% appearing once. Source material: peripheral blood. Receptor source: a woman of 80 years or more with acute or convalescent COVID-19.

This chain links TRBV5-1 with TRBJ2-7; 10 nucleotides align to TRBD2. CDR1 is SGHRS, CDR2 YFSETQ, per germline. This CDR3 region has 16 residues. The junction had 10 bases not matched to a gene; V was cut back by 4 bases and J by 3 bases. CDR3 bases: TGCGCCAGCAGCCTCGGACTAGCGGAACCCTACTACGAGCAGTACTTC. Its translation is CASSLGLAEPYYEQYF.

CDR3 nucleotides: TGTGCCAGCAGGCAACGGGGAGGCAGGGAAAACATTCAGTACTTC. It yields the protein CASRQRGGRENIQYF. The chain joins TRBV7-2 to TRBJ2-4; maybe TRBD2 (6 bases). V was clipped by 6 bases and J by 5 bases, with 17 bases between them. Germline V lookup: CDR1 SGHTA, CDR2 FQGNSA. The CDR3 is made up of 15 amino acids.

This chain connects TRBV10-3 to TRBJ2-7; 10 nucleotides align to TRBD1. The ends lost 0 bases at V and 3 bases at J; junction bases unmatched: 2. Looked up from germline, CDR1 is ENHRY and CDR2 is SYGVKD. The length of the CDR3 is 15 residues. CDR3 region: CAISESWDRGYEQYF. In DNA, the CDR3 is TGTGCCATCAGTGAGTCATGGGACAGGGGCTACGAGCAGTACTTC.

This chain joins TRBV7-2 and TRBJ2-7, with TRBD1 matching 10 bases. V was pared by 2 bases and J by 7 bases, with 5 bases of the junction left unmatched. The CDR3 is made up of 14 amino acids. Germline V CDR1 and CDR2: SGHTA, FQGNSA. This CDR3 reads CASSLLLDRGEQYF. In nucleotides, the CDR3 is TGTGCCAGCAGCTTACTCCTGGACAGGGGGGAGCAGTACTTC.

The chain recombines TRBV19 with TRBJ2-5, with D perhaps TRBD2 (6 bases). Per germline, CDR1 LNHDA and CDR2 SQIVND (reference sequence). Trimming stripped 6 bases from V and 1 base from J, with 21 bases between. The CDR3 is 17 amino acids. For the CDR3, the DNA is TGTGCCAGTAGCCCCATGTGGGGGGTCCCTTCCCAAGAGACCCAGTACTTC. Its translation is CASSPMWGVPSQETQYF. Supplemented by reference TRBV19 and TRBJ2-5, the full variable domain reads DGGITQSPKYLFRKEGQNVTLSCEQNLNHDAMYWYRQDPGQGLRLIYYSQIVNDFQKGDIAEGYSVSREKKESFPLTVTSAQKNPTAFYLCASSPMWGVPSQETQYFGPGTRLLVL.

This rearrangement joins TRBV19 to TRBJ1-1; D is unclear. Trimming pared 1 base from V and 6 bases from J, leaving 6 bases between. From germline, CDR1 is LNHDA and CDR2 SQIVND (reference sequence). The CDR3 is 12 amino acids. CDR3: CASSIVQAEAFF. The CDR3 DNA sequence: TGTGCCAGTAGTATAGTCCAGGCTGAAGCTTTCTTT.

This clone has a handful of counts. The chain has TRBV7-3 and TRBJ2-3; 12 nucleotides match TRBD1. CDR1 is SGHTA and CDR2 is FQGTGA in the germline V gene. The CDR3 has 15 amino acids. V gave up 2 bases and J gave up 7 bases; unmatched junction bases: 4. Here the CDR3 reads CASSLGTGGANTQYF. DNA of the CDR3: TGTGCCAGCAGCTTAGGGACAGGGGGCGCAAATACGCAGTATTTT.

The chain links TRBV21-1 to TRBJ2-7; TRBD1 is the table's D call and was not checked against the DNA. TRBV21-1 is a known pseudogene. The CDR3 has 15 amino acids. The CDR3 nucleotides read TGTGCCAGCAGCAATAGAGGGGGACCCTACGCTGAGCAGTACTTC. It is translated as CASSNRGGPYAEQYF.

The chain employs TRBV2 and TRBJ2-5, with D tentatively TRBD2 (7 bases). CDR1 is SNHLY and CDR2 is FYNNEI in the germline V gene. The V end lost 7 bases, the J end lost 3 bases, and 18 bases lay between the germline ends. The CDR3 extends over 15 amino acids. In nucleotides, the CDR3 is TGTGCCAGCACCCCAGAGGGGGGGACTAAAGAGACCCAGTACTTC. Residues: CASTPEGGTKETQYF.

This clone has just a few counts. This chain joins TRBV12-3 or TRBV12-4 and TRBJ1-2; tentatively, D is TRBD1 (5 bases). V was pared by 4 bases and J by 8 bases, with 11 bases between. This CDR3 has 12 amino acids. CDR3 in amino acids: CASSSGAWGYTF. CDR3 in DNA: TGTGCCAGCAGTTCTGGGGCATGGGGCTACACCTTC.

The rearrangement uses TRBV4-1 and TRBJ1-6; D gene unclear. This CDR3 is built from 17 residues. Germline CDR1 and CDR2: MGHRA and YSYEKL. V lost 0 bases and J lost 3, with 12 bases in between. This chain's CDR3 is CASSQDVGGFYNSPLHF. CDR3 DNA sequence: TGCGCCAGCAGCCAAGATGTGGGAGGGTTCTATAATTCACCCCTCCACTTT.

V is TRBV5-6 and J is TRBJ1-4, with 10 bases identical to TRBD1. The germline CDR1 and CDR2 sequences are SGHDT and YYEEEE. Unmatched junction bases numbered 7, after V lost 3 bases and J lost 8 bases. This CDR3 is built from 15 residues. This CDR3 is CASSWAGTGAEKLFF. The CDR3 region has the DNA TGTGCCAGCAGCTGGGCCGGGACAGGGGCGGAAAAACTGTTTTTT.

The chain uses TRBV11-2 and TRBJ1-4; 8 bases agree with TRBD1. The V gene end was trimmed by 4 bases and the J gene end by 12 bases; junction bases not matched to a gene: 16. This CDR3 is built from 16 residues. Germline lookup yields CDR1 SGHAT and CDR2 FQNNGV. The CDR3 here is CASSSDLGQGGLELFF. In DNA form, the CDR3 reads TGTGCCAGCAGCTCAGACCTAGGACAGGGAGGGTTGGAACTGTTTTTT.

The rearrangement uses TRBV4-1 and TRBJ2-7; 8 nucleotides agree with TRBD2. Germline CDR1 and CDR2: MGHRA and YSYEKL. J was trimmed by 6 bases and V by 4 bases; bases with no gene match: 14. The CDR3 contains 16 residues. CDR3 sequence (DNA): TGCGCCAGCAGCCGTCGACCCGGGACTAGAGCCTCCGAGCAGTACTTC. Translation gives CASSRRPGTRASEQYF.

This clone has more than one count but fewer than ten. The rearrangement joins TRBV3-1 (or the pseudogene TRBV3-2) to TRBJ1-2; TRBD1 matches at 8 bases. From germline, CDR1 is LGHDT and CDR2 YNNKEL (reference sequence). The CDR3 spans 17 residues. V was clipped by 7 bases and J by 4 bases; unmatched bases: 17. The CDR3 nucleotides are TGTGCCAGCAACCTAAGGGTTGGCAGGGGGCAAGGCTATGGCTACACCTTC. This translates into CASNLRVGRGQGYGYTF.

This chain links TRBV7-9 with TRBJ2-1; 10 nucleotides match TRBD2. CDR1 is SEHNR and CDR2 is FQNEAQ in the germline V gene (reference sequence). J was trimmed by 4 bases and V by 4 bases; bases with no gene match: 4. This CDR3 spans 15 amino acids. CDR3 amino acids: CASSSGLAEYNEQFF. The CDR3 DNA follows: TGTGCCAGCAGCTCAGGACTAGCGGAGTACAATGAGCAGTTCTTC.

The genes are TRBV4-2 and TRBJ2-3; TRBD2 might be the D (6 bases). The CDR3 loop spans 13 amino acids. Trimming stripped 11 bases from V and 2 bases from J, with 14 bases between. Germline V gives CDR1 LGHNA, CDR2 YNFKEQ. CDR3 coding DNA: TGTGCCGGGGGGAGCGGACTCACAGATACGCAGTATTTT. It codes for CAGGSGLTDTQYF.

Note on this clone: Other DNA sequences in the sample encode the same CDR3. CDR3 coding DNA: TGCGCCAGCAGCCCCAGGGGCGGCAATCAGCCCCAGCATTTT. Translated: CASSPRGGNQPQHF. The chain carries TRBV5-1 and TRBJ1-5, with D possibly TRBD1 on 6 matching bases. This CDR3 region has 14 residues. Germline CDR1 reads SGHRS; CDR2 reads YFSETQ. Trimming removed 4 bases from V and 2 bases from J, with 10 bases in between.